This T cell receptor (beta chain) was documented in a study of blood T cell repertoires in COVID-19. The overall study: Specimens from acute and convalescent COVID-19 originated in the United States, Italy and Spain.

The protocol was immunoSEQ multiplex PCR, while the TCRdb copy is restricted to in-frame clones and leaves out a portion. The sample holds approximately 300,000 clones, approximately 86% seen once. Germline loops: CDR1 LNHDA, CDR2 SQIVND (reference sequence). The CDR3 totals 17 residues. J gave up 0 bases and V 5 bases, and 9 bases lay outside the gene matches. The TCR was taken from a man between 18 and 35 years old with active or convalescent COVID-19. Sequenced material: peripheral blood. V and J are TRBV19 and TRBJ2-7; 11 nucleotides agree with TRBD2. CDR3 region: CASSPPGGLAVSYEQYF. CDR3 nucleotides: TGTGCCAGTAGTCCACCGGGGGGACTAGCGGTCTCCTACGAGCAGTACTTC.